The entry below gives a single T cell receptor beta chain sequence along with its context. As yet, its antigen is unknown. The donors were members of the roughly 130-subject validation cohort (separate from the approximately 670-subject first cohort). The repertoire was sequenced with immunoSEQ multiplex PCR; TCRdb's copy has only in-frame clones and lacks some. The sample carries approximately 76,000 clones, 90% to 95% recorded once. The sample comes from a study of cytomegalovirus exposure and HLA in healthy donors. As for the study in general: In a later analysis, the roughly 130 validation repertoires were reported to have used the same platform as the roughly 730 first-cohort repertoires. The study's findings and limits: Confirmation in vitro established that three CMV-associated chains were specific for CMV antigens. TCR clusters originating in the first cohort tended to co-occur in the roughly 130 validation repertoires, according to a later analysis.

J gave up 3 bases and V 5 bases, and 8 bases lay outside the gene matches. This CDR3 has 15 residues. Germline V gene data show CDR1 as SEHNR and CDR2 as FQNEAQ (reference sequence). Sequenced: PBMCs. This rearrangement joins TRBV7-9 to TRBJ2-7; the match to TRBD1 covers 9 bases. The sequence came from a young woman in good health and CMV-seronegative. CDR3 sequence (DNA): TGTGCCAGCAGCGCAGGGGGACAGGGCTTCTACGAGCAGTACTTC. Its protein product is CASSAGGQGFYEQYF. Looking up the rest from reference TRBV7-9 and TRBJ2-7 gives the full variable domain: DTGVSQNPRHKITKRGQNVTFRCDPISEHNRLYWYRQTLGQGPEFLTYFQNEAQLEKSRLLSDRFSAERPKGSFSTLEIQRTEQGDSAMYLCASSAGGQGFYEQYFGPGTRLTVT.